The 23 T cell receptor beta chains presented below share a single source sample, sequenced in a study of T cells in tuberculosis. Time point indicated: new active TB diagnosis, blood taken before or within 7 days of starting treatment. The protocol was immunoSEQ multiplex PCR, while the TCRdb copy is restricted to in-frame clones and leaves out a portion. The table shows about 33,000 clones, with approximately 90% occurring only once. Here the sequenced sample was PBMCs, taken at tuberculosis diagnosis. The source is an adult with tuberculosis. Some clones in this sample may be carry-over from other donors' samples.

The V gene is TRBV5-6, the J gene TRBJ2-6; 8 nucleotides line up with TRBD1. The V and J ends lost 0 bases and 0 bases, in that order; junction bases with no gene match: 8. CDR3 length: 19 amino acids. Germline CDR1 reads SGHDT; CDR2 reads YYEEEE. The DNA for the CDR3 is TGTGCCAGCAGCTTGGCCTTAGGGGACAGGCCCTCTGGGGCCAACGTCCTGACTTTC. Its translation: CASSLALGDRPSGANVLTF.

The sample holds one count of this clone. The rearrangement links TRBV7-2 to TRBJ2-2, with 15 bases matching TRBD2. The CDR3 consists of 16 residues. Germline trimming cut 4 bases from V and 11 bases from J; bases unmatched to any gene: 8. The V gene's germline CDR1 is SGHTA and CDR2 FQGNSA. The CDR3 reads CASSWGLAGGLEELFF. In DNA, the CDR3 is TGTGCCAGCAGCTGGGGACTAGCGGGGGGCCTCGAAGAGCTGTTTTTT.

Here the CDR3 DNA reads TGCAGCGTTGAGAACGAACTTAGCACTAGCACAGATACGCAGTATTTT. Translation: CSVENELSTSTDTQYF. The chain joins TRBV29-1 to TRBJ2-3; no firm D call. With 3 bases removed from V and 0 bases from J, the gap between germline ends came to 16 bases. This CDR3 spans 16 amino acids. The germline gives CDR1 SQVTM, CDR2 ANQGSEA.

The V and J genes are TRBV15 and TRBJ2-2; D possibly corresponds to TRBD2 (6 bases). Germline CDR1 is LNHNV and CDR2 is YYDKDF (reference sequence). This CDR3 comprises 15 residues. Between the trimmed V and J ends, which lost 5 bases and 4 bases, there was a span of 14 bases. The CDR3 sequence: CATSGRRGGTGELFF. The CDR3 DNA is TGTGCCACCAGCGGAAGGAGGGGTGGCACCGGGGAGCTGTTTTTT.

The chain has TRBV19 and TRBJ1-1; TRBD1 is a possible D gene (5 bases). The CDR3 has 13 amino acids. V gave up 4 bases and J gave up 5 bases, with 11 bases separating them. CDR1 is LNHDA, CDR2 SQIVND, per germline (reference sequence). DNA of the CDR3: TGTGCCAGTAGTAAGACAGTCGGTACTGAAGCTTTCTTT. Translation: CASSKTVGTEAFF.

The rearrangement joins TRBV7-8 to TRBJ1-2, with no clear D. Germline values: CDR1 SGHVS, CDR2 FQNEAQ. The CDR3 contains 13 residues. V lost 2 bases and J lost 1, with 5 bases in between. The DNA of the CDR3 is TGTGCCAGCAGCTTACAGAATAACTATGGCTACACCTTC. Translating gives CASSLQNNYGYTF.

The chain combines TRBV29-1 with TRBJ1-1, with TRBD1 as a possible D gene (6 bases). Trimming left V 6 bases short and J 7 bases short, with 12 bases between. Per germline, CDR1 SQVTM and CDR2 ANQGSEA. The CDR3 extends over 11 amino acids. The CDR3 is CSVRTVLEAFF. CDR3 nucleotide sequence: TGCAGCGTCCGGACAGTACTTGAAGCTTTCTTT.

The chain recombines TRBV18 with TRBJ1-5; D possibly corresponds to TRBD1 (5 bases). There are 13 residues in the CDR3. CDR1 is KGHSH, CDR2 LQKENI, per germline. Trimming removed 4 bases from V and 4 bases from J, with 8 bases in between. CDR3 loop: CASSLDTNQPQHF. The CDR3 bases are TGTGCCAGCTCACTGGACACTAATCAGCCCCAGCATTTT.

This clone has only one observation. V is TRBV7-9 and J is TRBJ2-7, with 9 bases that match TRBD1. Germline CDR1 reads SEHNR; CDR2 reads FQNEAQ (reference sequence). CDR3 size: 16 residues. V lost 3 bases to trimming and J lost 3 bases; unmatched junction nucleotides: 9. In DNA form, the CDR3 reads TGTGCCAGCAGCTTTATCTTTGGGACAGGGAACTACGAGCAGTACTTC. Translating gives CASSFIFGTGNYEQYF. The entire variable domain, with the rest obtained from reference TRBV7-9 and TRBJ2-7, is as follows: DTGVSQNPRHKITKRGQNVTFRCDPISEHNRLYWYRQTLGQGPEFLTYFQNEAQLEKSRLLSDRFSAERPKGSFSTLEIQRTEQGDSAMYLCASSFIFGTGNYEQYFGPGTRLTVT.

The chain combines TRBV19 with TRBJ1-2; D call uncertain. Germline CDR1 LNHDA, CDR2 SQIVND (reference sequence). V gave up 9 bases and J gave up 2 bases, with 13 bases separating them. CDR3 size: 13 residues. CDR3 residues: CASSIGGNYGYTF. The CDR3 DNA sequence: TGTGCCAGCTCCATCGGAGGGAACTATGGCTACACCTTC.

The chain carries TRBV19 and TRBJ2-7, with 8 nucleotides matching TRBD1. The CDR3 extends over 13 amino acids. Trimming removed 4 bases from V and 3 bases from J; junction bases left unmatched: 2. CDR1 is LNHDA and CDR2 is SQIVND in the germline V gene (reference sequence). CDR3 DNA: TGTGCCAGTAGTAACGGACAGGGCTACGAGCAGTACTTC. Protein: CASSNGQGYEQYF.

The CDR3 DNA sequence: TGTGCCAGTAGTATCGACGTGAGGACAGGGACAATTGAGCAGTTCTTC. Its protein is CASSIDVRTGTIEQFF. The chain joins TRBV19 to TRBJ2-1; 8 positions agree with TRBD1. J was trimmed by 9 bases and V by 3 bases; bases with no gene match: 13. The CDR3 consists of 16 residues. The germline CDR1 and CDR2 sequences are LNHDA and SQIVND (reference sequence).

V usage is TRBV5-1 and J usage is TRBJ1-6; unclear D gene. V was clipped by 7 bases and J by 12 bases, with 20 bases between them. Germline V gene sequence: CDR1 SGHRS, CDR2 YFSETQ. The CDR3 runs 14 residues. The CDR3 reads CASRDSPTMEPLHF. As DNA, the CDR3 is TGCGCCAGCCGCGACTCCCCGACGATGGAACCCCTCCACTTT.

The rearrangement uses TRBV7-2 and TRBJ2-2; 14 nucleotides agree with TRBD2. The J segment lost 9 bases and the V segment lost 5 bases, leaving 8 bases of the junction unmatched. This CDR3 is built from 16 residues. CDR1 is SGHTA, CDR2 FQGNSA, per germline. The CDR3 region has the DNA TGTGCCAGCAGCATGGGGACTAGCGGGGGCCTCAGGGAGCTGTTTTTT. It specifies CASSMGTSGGLRELFF.

The gene calls are TRBV19 and TRBJ1-2; weak D call: TRBD1 (5 bases). The length of the CDR3 is 15 residues. Deletions cut 0 bases from V and 4 bases from J, with 12 bases between. Germline V gives CDR1 LNHDA, CDR2 SQIVND (reference sequence). The CDR3 DNA reads TGTGCCAGTAGTATAGATATGAGGACACCCTATGGCTACACCTTC. It specifies CASSIDMRTPYGYTF.

The V and J genes are TRBV27 and TRBJ1-2; 7 bases match TRBD1. This CDR3 has 15 residues. The germline gives CDR1 MNHEY, CDR2 SMNVEV (reference sequence). Trimming cost V 2 bases and J 0 bases; bases outside gene matches: 3. CDR3: CASSLQGVSNYGYTF. The CDR3 DNA reads as TGTGCCAGCAGTTTACAGGGGGTATCTAACTATGGCTACACCTTC.

The gene calls are TRBV27 and TRBJ2-7, with D hard to call. Germline V gene lookup returns CDR1 MNHEY and CDR2 SMNVEV (reference sequence). Trimming shortened V by 6 bases and J by 3 bases, and 12 bases separated the two germline ends. This CDR3 has 13 residues. The CDR3 DNA reads as TGTGCCAGCAGCCCAGGATCCGTCTACGAGCAGTACTTC. This gives the protein CASSPGSVYEQYF.

V is TRBV10-3 and J is TRBJ2-7, with 12 bases fitting TRBD2. The germline V gene encodes CDR1 ENHRY and CDR2 SYGVKD. V was clipped by 5 bases and J by 0 bases; unmatched bases: 5. The CDR3 runs to 16 residues. DNA of the CDR3: TGTGCCATCAGTCAAGGGGGACTAGCGGGCTCCTACGAGCAGTACTTC. Translating gives CAISQGGLAGSYEQYF.

This clone was recorded only once. The chain recombines TRBV5-6 with TRBJ1-6; 7 positions agree with TRBD1. V lost 4 bases and J lost 7; bases outside the gene matches: 8. CDR3 size: 15 residues. Germline CDR1 reads SGHDT; CDR2 reads YYEEEE. CDR3 amino acids: CASSQRDRINSPLHF. The CDR3 nucleotides read TGTGCCAGCAGCCAAAGGGACAGAATAAATTCACCCCTCCACTTT.

This clone showed up just once. The chain is built from TRBV5-5 and TRBJ2-1; possibly TRBD1 for D (5 bases). V lost 4 bases and J 2 bases, leaving 13 bases between the germline ends. CDR1 and CDR2 from the germline V gene are SGHKS and YYEKEE (reference sequence). The CDR3 is 15 residues long. This CDR3 is CASSAFSGTYNEQFF. The CDR3 nucleotides read TGTGCCAGCAGCGCCTTTTCAGGGACCTACAATGAGCAGTTCTTC. Variable domain in full (rest from reference TRBV5-5 and TRBJ2-1): DAGVTQSPTHLIKTRGQQVTLRCSPISGHKSVSWYQQVLGQGPQFIFQYYEKEERGRGNFPDRFSARQFPNYSSELNVNALLLGDSALYLCASSAFSGTYNEQFFGPGTRLTVL.

The CDR3 is CASSSTGPPDTQYF. The DNA for the CDR3 is TGTGCCAGCAGCTCCACAGGGCCCCCAGATACGCAGTATTTT. The V gene is TRBV27, the J gene TRBJ2-3, with a possible D match to TRBD1 (6 bases). The germline V gene encodes CDR1 MNHEY and CDR2 SMNVEV (reference sequence). Between the trimmed V and J ends, which lost 6 bases and 4 bases, there was a span of 14 bases. There are 14 residues in the CDR3.

This chain connects TRBV19 to TRBJ2-7; 8 bases are a match to TRBD1. The CDR3 has 16 amino acids. The germline V gene has CDR1 LNHDA and CDR2 SQIVND (reference sequence). V dropped 3 bases and J dropped 2; count of bases not matched to a gene: 9. The CDR3 DNA is TGTGCCAGTAGTATGCGGACAGGGAACCCCACCTACGAGCAGTACTTC. Its protein product is CASSMRTGNPTYEQYF.

This clone is a singleton in its sample. The chain employs TRBV7-3 and TRBJ2-1, with D possibly being TRBD1 (6 bases). Germline CDR1 is SGHTA and CDR2 is FQGTGA. There are 13 residues in the CDR3. Trimming pared 6 bases from V and 8 bases from J, leaving 14 bases between. Written as DNA, the CDR3 is TGTGCCAGCAGGTTCACAGGGTCCGATGAGCAGTTCTTC. Protein: CASRFTGSDEQFF.